This record looks at one T cell receptor (beta chain) sequence and its context. TCR amplification ran roughly 20 PCR cycles using constant-region and V-primer adapter primers. Via MiXCR, TCRdb re-called the reads, giving one row per CDR3 protein. This sample has about 52,000 distinct CDR3 sequences, with around 35% found just once. This sample is drawn from a study of low-dose radiotherapy and immunotherapy resistance in tumors. The CDR3 contains 16 residues. CDR1 and CDR2 from the germline V gene are MDHEN and SYDVKM. V lost 6 bases, J lost 4 bases, and 21 bases lay in between. Time point in this sample: after trial treatment. Indicated treatment: LDRT plus nivolumab, ipilimumab, low-dose cyclophosphamide and aspirin (RACIN trial).

This chain joins TRBV28 and TRBJ1-1; perhaps TRBD1 as D (6 bases). This material consisted of PBMCs, taken after low-dose radiotherapy plus immunotherapy. The sequence came from a male donor with rectosigmoid adenocarcinoma. CDR3 in amino acids: CASSPEGVGKGTEAFF. The CDR3 DNA follows: TGTGCCAGCAGCCCGGAGGGGGTCGGGAAAGGCACTGAAGCTTTCTTT.